Listed below are T cell receptor beta chains from one sample, sequenced in a study of Ad26.COV2.S vaccination and SARS-CoV-2 variants. Profiled with immunoSEQ multiplex PCR; TCRdb holds only in-frame clones, not every one. The data hold about 350,000 clones, with approximately 90% observed a single time. Here the sequenced sample was peripheral blood, taken after recovery from COVID-19. These receptors came from a human donor who had recovered from COVID-19. CDR3s include the opening cysteine and the closing phenylalanine or tryptophan.

TRBV3-1/TRBV3-2	TRBJ1-2	CASSRARPYGYTF
TRBV6-5	TRBJ1-1	CASSYAGQGEGAFF
TRBV7-8	TRBJ1-1	CASYMNTEAFF
TRBV6-5	TRBJ2-5	CASKKGTGQETQYF
TRBV3-1/TRBV3-2	TRBJ2-7	CASSHQIPYRGSSYEQYF
TRBV1	TRBJ2-2	CTSNGLYKPGELFF
TRBV5-1	TRBJ1-1	CASSLDGRSNTEAFF
TRBV7-9	TRBJ1-5	CASSSASTATGNQPQHF
TRBV18	TRBJ2-5	CASSPMDSLETQYF
TRBV15	TRBJ2-3	CATSRDTHTQYF
TRBV5-1	TRBJ2-1	CASSGDRLSYNEQFF
TRBV4-1	TRBJ2-7	CASSQDLQGLGYEQYF
TRBV4-3	TRBJ2-1	CASSQTKGGPPYNEQFF
TRBV2	TRBJ1-5	CASRRVGGGRGNQPQHF
TRBV13	TRBJ2-5	CASKGLWETQYF
TRBV20-1	TRBJ2-5	CSATSTETQYF
TRBV5-4	TRBJ2-3	CASTTRGGTDTQYF
TRBV9	TRBJ1-1	CASSVAKGHNTEAFF
TRBV13	TRBJ1-1	CASSLSQGIPMNTEAFF
TRBV7-9	TRBJ1-1	CASSPTGQGAANTEAFF
TRBV2	TRBJ2-1	CASSEGQNLSYNEQFF
TRBV6-1	TRBJ1-2	CASSEGDYGYTF
TRBV7-9	TRBJ1-5	CASSPQRGGSQPQHF
TRBV6-6	TRBJ2-7	CASSLGTGGHEQYF
TRBV6-5	TRBJ2-3	CASSYRTGGRDTQYF
TRBV25-1	TRBJ1-1	CASSTRGEAFF
TRBV6-5	TRBJ1-2	CASRQDRGRGYTF
TRBV9	TRBJ1-2	CASSAPRDQFSGYTF
TRBV4-3	TRBJ1-6	CASGGGQSNSPLHF
TRBV5-1	TRBJ1-2	CASSLATGRTWLGYTF
TRBV7-9	TRBJ1-1	CASSLASVRTEAFF
TRBV13	TRBJ2-5	CASSPWTGGKTQYF
TRBV7-9	TRBJ2-1	CASSLSGTRRYNEQFF
TRBV5-6	TRBJ2-5	CASTIGGQTIRGETQYF
TRBV2	TRBJ1-5	CASSHPQTSGEGQPQHF
TRBV6-4	TRBJ2-2	CASKPRQGVSGELFF
TRBV9	TRBJ2-4	CASSVGTGQENIQYF
TRBV6-2/TRBV6-3	TRBJ2-1	CASSYTPSGGPSPNEQFF
TRBV6-1	TRBJ1-4	CASSEGVVTGGKLFF
TRBV9	TRBJ1-4	CASSGGQGWANEKLFF
TRBV5-5	TRBJ2-3	CASRGTERGPDTQYF
TRBV6-5	TRBJ1-1	CASSRPGQGTTEAFF
TRBV5-1	TRBJ2-2	CASSLQLKRRNTGELFF
TRBV27	TRBJ2-5	CASSLSIRGLETQYF
TRBV7-9	TRBJ1-1	CASSSRAAVTNSGDTEAFF
TRBV3-1/TRBV3-2	TRBJ2-7	CASSQGVRGVYEQYF
TRBV7-8	TRBJ1-6	CASSYDRGAVYSPLHF